A single sample gave rise to the 31 T cell receptor beta chains below, sequenced in a study of technical replicates of blood from several donors. Libraries were prepared by immunoSEQ multiplex PCR; TCRdb keeps only in-frame clonotypes and omits some of them. Of some 70,000 clones detected, roughly 97% appear once; the ten largest clones hold roughly 0.3%. Sequencing used T cells isolated from PBMCs. These TCRs come from a human donor in good health.

The chain employs TRBV9 and TRBJ2-1; D possibly corresponds to TRBD1 (5 bases). Germline loops: CDR1 SGDLS, CDR2 YYNGEE. Trimming took off 0 bases at V and 7 bases at J, with 14 bases between the two ends. The CDR3 extends over 15 amino acids. DNA of the CDR3: TGTGCCAGCAGCGTAGAGGGGAAGAGAGCAAATGAGCAGTTCTTC. Its translation is CASSVEGKRANEQFF.

This clone appeared once. Relative to the germline gene, one junction end is altered; a read error may explain this. V is TRBV6-5 and J is TRBJ2-1; D is uncertain. Germline CDR1 reads MNHEY; CDR2 reads SVGAGI. This CDR3 has 14 residues. The CDR3, as DNA: TGTGCCAGCAGTTACTCCTTTTCCTCCAATGAGCAGTTCTTC. It yields the protein CASSYSFSSNEQFF.

The gene calls are TRBV6-6 and TRBJ1-2; weak D call: TRBD1 (6 bases). V lost 1 base to trimming and J lost 10 bases, with 10 bases between them. Germline V CDR1 and CDR2: MNHNY, SVGAGI (reference sequence). CDR3 length equals 12 residues. As DNA, the CDR3 is TGTGCCAGCAGTTACTTAGGGGGTGACTACACCTTC. Protein product: CASSYLGGDYTF.

V usage is TRBV7-3 and J usage is TRBJ2-1; 10 bases are a match to TRBD2. CDR3 size: 15 residues. Per the germline V gene, CDR1 is SGHTA and CDR2 is FQGTGA. Trimming cost V 2 bases and J 5 bases; bases outside gene matches: 3. For the CDR3, the DNA is TGTGCCAGCAGCTTACTAGCGGGGGTGAACAATGAGCAGTTCTTC. Its translation: CASSLLAGVNNEQFF.

The chain couples TRBV27 to TRBJ1-2; unclear D gene. CDR1 is MNHEY and CDR2 is SMNVEV in the germline V gene (reference sequence). Trimming shortened V by 8 bases and J by 8 bases, and 30 bases separated the two germline ends. The CDR3 spans 17 residues. CDR3 region: CASRIYRERTGKWGYTF. The CDR3 DNA reads TGTGCCAGCCGGATCTATAGAGAAAGAACGGGGAAGTGGGGCTACACCTTC.

This rearrangement joins TRBV5-4 to TRBJ2-7; D perhaps matches TRBD2 (6 bases). Trimming shortened V by 4 bases and J by 0 bases, and 17 bases separated the two germline ends. This CDR3 has 16 residues. Germline CDR1 and CDR2: SGHNT and YYREEE (reference sequence). The CDR3 DNA reads TGTGCCAGCAGCCTCGGGGTTGCGGGACTCTCCTACGAGCAGTACTTC. Protein: CASSLGVAGLSYEQYF.

This clone was seen only once. The V and J genes are TRBV15 and TRBJ2-1, with D possibly matching TRBD2 (5 bases). The germline V gene encodes CDR1 LNHNV and CDR2 YYDKDF (reference sequence). The CDR3 runs 14 residues. Trimming took off 5 bases at V and 2 bases at J, with 10 bases between the two ends. The CDR3 here is CATSQELAYNEQFF. The CDR3 DNA follows: TGTGCCACCAGCCAGGAACTAGCCTACAATGAGCAGTTCTTC.

The V gene is TRBV7-2, the J gene TRBJ1-2; no firm D call. The germline V and J ends were trimmed by 1 base and 2 bases, with 14 bases remaining between them. This CDR3 contains 16 residues. Germline V gene lookup returns CDR1 SGHTA and CDR2 FQGNSA. This chain's CDR3 is CASSLGLGRENYGYTF. CDR3 DNA: TGTGCCAGCAGCTTAGGCCTCGGGAGGGAGAACTATGGCTACACCTTC.

The chain employs TRBV9 and TRBJ1-1; 7 bases are a match to TRBD1. Germline V CDR1 and CDR2: SGDLS, YYNGEE. The CDR3 consists of 16 residues. The V segment lost 1 base and the J segment 4 bases; nucleotides outside the gene matches: 10. CDR3 protein: CASSVQAGTAITEAFF. CDR3 coding DNA: TGTGCCAGCAGCGTACAAGCCGGGACAGCCATCACTGAAGCTTTCTTT.

The rearrangement uses TRBV7-2 and TRBJ1-2, with D uncertain. V was cut by 8 bases and J by 2 bases, with 6 bases left in between. This CDR3 has 11 amino acids. Germline CDR1 reads SGHTA; CDR2 reads FQGNSA. The CDR3 loop is CASGRNYGYTF. The CDR3 region has the DNA TGTGCCAGCGGGAGGAACTATGGCTACACCTTC.

The V and J genes are TRBV10-3 and TRBJ2-7; 10 bases match TRBD1. The J segment lost 5 bases and the V segment lost 9 bases, leaving 4 bases of the junction unmatched. CDR3 size: 12 residues. The germline CDR1 and CDR2 sequences are ENHRY and SYGVKD. The CDR3 DNA follows: TGTGCCATTATGGACAGGGGGAACGAGCAGTACTTC. Its translation: CAIMDRGNEQYF.

The chain employs TRBV15 and TRBJ2-1; TRBD2 matches at 11 bases. CDR1 is LNHNV, CDR2 YYDKDF, per germline (reference sequence). J lost 8 bases, V lost 7 bases, and 10 bases had no gene match. The CDR3 is 15 residues long. For the CDR3, the DNA is TGTGCCACCATCTCGACTAGCGGGACACGCTATGAGCAGTTCTTC. This translates into CATISTSGTRYEQFF.

This rearrangement joins TRBV28 to TRBJ1-4, with 7 nucleotides matching TRBD1. There are 14 residues in the CDR3. Germline CDR1 and CDR2: MDHEN and SYDVKM. Germline trimming cut 5 bases from V and 8 bases from J; bases unmatched to any gene: 8. CDR3 nucleotides: TGTGCCAGCAGTAAACAGGGGTTTAGAGAAAAACTGTTTTTT. As protein: CASSKQGFREKLFF.

The V gene is TRBV19, the J gene TRBJ1-1; D gene uncertain. Germline V CDR1 and CDR2: LNHDA, SQIVND (reference sequence). This CDR3 region has 14 residues. V dropped 6 bases and J dropped 0 bases, with 11 bases sitting between them. The CDR3, as DNA: TGTGCCAGTAGCCTCTACTCCATGAACACTGAAGCTTTCTTT. Amino acids: CASSLYSMNTEAFF.

The chain links TRBV7-8 to TRBJ2-3, with 7 positions matching TRBD2. CDR3 length equals 16 residues. Germline V gives CDR1 SGHVS, CDR2 FQNEAQ. V lost 5 bases, J lost 0 bases, and 8 bases stayed unmatched. The CDR3 sequence is CASSPVAGESTDTQYF. The CDR3 DNA sequence: TGTGCCAGCAGCCCCGTAGCGGGTGAAAGCACAGATACGCAGTATTTT.

This clone is a singleton in its sample. This chain links TRBV4-2 with TRBJ2-1; possible D gene TRBD1, 6 bases. CDR1 is LGHNA, CDR2 YNFKEQ, per germline. The CDR3 is made up of 17 amino acids. The germline V and J ends were trimmed by 3 bases and 3 bases, with 18 bases remaining between them. The CDR3 region is CASSQEPGGGLYNEQFF. The CDR3 DNA is TGTGCCAGCAGCCAGGAACCTGGGGGCGGACTCTACAATGAGCAGTTCTTC.

This chain joins TRBV7-9 and TRBJ1-1; the D gene is possibly TRBD1 (6 bases). This CDR3 spans 12 amino acids. In germline, CDR1 is SEHNR, CDR2 FQNEAQ (reference sequence). The germline V and J ends were trimmed by 8 bases and 6 bases, with 13 bases remaining between them. The CDR3 region is CASSQGDAEAFF. The DNA of the CDR3 is TGTGCCAGCTCACAGGGAGACGCTGAAGCTTTCTTT.

This clone was counted once. The rearrangement uses TRBV21-1 and TRBJ2-7; TRBD1 reflects the table's D call only, with no check against the DNA. TRBV21-1 is given as a pseudogene. The CDR3 contains 15 residues. CDR3 loop: CASSKAGTGLDEQYF. The CDR3, as DNA: TGTGCCAGCAGCAAGGCCGGGACAGGGTTAGACGAGCAGTACTTC.

This chain uses TRBV9 with TRBJ1-1; D is ambiguous. Germline V lookup: CDR1 SGDLS, CDR2 YYNGEE. The CDR3 length is 14 residues. The V end lost 4 bases, the J end lost 0 bases, and 10 bases lay between the germline ends. DNA of the CDR3: TGTGCCAGCAGCCTATATCCTCTGAACACTGAAGCTTTCTTT. Translating gives CASSLYPLNTEAFF.

The chain uses TRBV19 and TRBJ2-1, with TRBD2 identical over 11 bases. This CDR3 is built from 15 residues. The junction had 6 bases not matched to a gene; V was cut back by 7 bases and J by 4 bases. The germline V gene has CDR1 LNHDA and CDR2 SQIVND (reference sequence). The CDR3 DNA sequence: TGTGCCAGTACATTAGCGGGAGGGCTTTACAATGAGCAGTTCTTC. It yields the protein CASTLAGGLYNEQFF.

The J gene is TRBJ2-3, the V gene TRBV19; D perhaps matches TRBD2 (6 bases). This CDR3 has 14 residues. V lost 5 bases and J 6 bases, leaving 15 bases between the germline ends. Germline V gene sequence: CDR1 LNHDA, CDR2 SQIVND (reference sequence). The CDR3 spells CASSVLAVPDTQYF. The DNA for the CDR3 is TGTGCCAGTAGTGTACTAGCTGTTCCGGATACGCAGTATTTT.

The chain employs TRBV20-1 and TRBJ2-7; D might be TRBD2 (6 bases). Germline-derived CDR1 and CDR2 are DFQATT and SNEGSKA (reference sequence). V lost 3 bases to trimming and J lost 3 bases, with 6 bases between them. This CDR3 has 11 residues. In nucleotides, the CDR3 is TGCAGTGCTAGGACTAGCTACGAGCAGTACTTC. Translation gives CSARTSYEQYF.

The chain uses TRBV11-3 and TRBJ2-1, with 9 bases aligning to TRBD1. Trimming took 3 bases from V and 8 from J; bases not matched to a gene: 5. Germline-derived CDR1 and CDR2 are SGHNT and YENEEA. The CDR3 has 14 residues. The DNA for the CDR3 is TGTGCCAGCAGCTTCACAGGGGGCAGGGATGAGCAGTTCTTC. It specifies CASSFTGGRDEQFF.

The chain couples TRBV19 to TRBJ1-2; no reliable D call. V was clipped by 7 bases and J by 7 bases, with 16 bases between them. There are 13 residues in the CDR3. Germline CDR1 LNHDA, CDR2 SQIVND (reference sequence). CDR3 sequence reads: CASIYSGSSGYTF. The CDR3, as DNA: TGTGCCAGTATCTATTCAGGCTCCAGTGGCTACACCTTC.

The chain carries TRBV19 and TRBJ1-1, with D tentatively TRBD1 (5 bases). Between the trimmed V and J ends, which lost 7 bases and 3 bases, there was a span of 12 bases. Germline V gene sequence: CDR1 LNHDA, CDR2 SQIVND (reference sequence). The CDR3 totals 13 residues. CDR3 sequence reads: CASNKGQYTEAFF. The DNA for the CDR3 is TGTGCCAGTAATAAGGGGCAGTACACTGAAGCTTTCTTT. Variable domain in full (rest from reference TRBV19 and TRBJ1-1): DGGITQSPKYLFRKEGQNVTLSCEQNLNHDAMYWYRQDPGQGLRLIYYSQIVNDFQKGDIAEGYSVSREKKESFPLTVTSAQKNPTAFYLCASNKGQYTEAFFGQGTRLTVV.

V gene TRBV29-1 combines with J gene TRBJ1-3; D is undetermined. The CDR3 runs 13 residues. Germline V gives CDR1 SQVTM, CDR2 ANQGSEA. V lost 5 bases to trimming and J lost 2 bases, with 10 bases between them. Written as DNA, the CDR3 is TGCAGCGTTCTGCAGGAGGCTGGAAACACCATATATTTT. Residues: CSVLQEAGNTIYF.

The V and J genes are TRBV6-5 and TRBJ2-7, with 8 bases lining up with TRBD1. Germline trimming cut 2 bases from V and 4 bases from J; bases unmatched to any gene: 7. The CDR3 is made up of 15 amino acids. CDR1 and CDR2 from the germline V gene are MNHEY and SVGAGI. In DNA, the CDR3 is TGTGCCAGCAGTTACCGGATGGACAGGGATTACGAGCAGTACTTC. Translated, it gives CASSYRMDRDYEQYF.

The chain employs TRBV11-2 and TRBJ2-1; 13 positions agree with TRBD2. CDR1 and CDR2 (germline): SGHAT, FQNNGV. Trimming at V came to 1 base and at J to 4 bases, leaving 4 bases not matched to a gene. The CDR3 has 17 amino acids. DNA for the CDR3: TGTGCCAGCAGCTTAGCCCGGACTAGCGGGAGATACAATGAGCAGTTCTTC. Encoded protein: CASSLARTSGRYNEQFF. The whole variable domain, filled in from reference TRBV11-2 and TRBJ2-1, reads EAGVAQSPRYKIIEKRQSVAFWCNPISGHATLYWYQQILGQGPKLLIQFQNNGVVDDSQLPKDRFSAERLKGVDSTLKIQPAKLEDSAVYLCASSLARTSGRYNEQFFGPGTRLTVL.

The genes are TRBV29-1 and TRBJ2-3; no clear D. The CDR3 has 15 amino acids. Germline CDR1 reads SQVTM; CDR2 reads ANQGSEA. V lost 4 bases and J 6 bases, leaving 20 bases between the germline ends. The CDR3 protein is CSVAAFAILADTQYF. DNA of the CDR3: TGCAGCGTTGCAGCGTTCGCTATTCTTGCCGATACGCAGTATTTT.

The chain links TRBV10-3 to TRBJ2-1; D is unclear. Germline V gives CDR1 ENHRY, CDR2 SYGVKD. V shed 4 bases and J shed 6 bases, with 13 bases lying between them. The CDR3 spans 14 residues. Written as DNA, the CDR3 is TGTGCCATCAGTGGTGGTCCTGAGCTCAATGAGCAGTTCTTC. Translating it yields CAISGGPELNEQFF.

This chain links TRBV10-1 with TRBJ1-2; D possibly corresponds to TRBD1 (5 bases). Trimming left V 2 bases short and J 6 bases short, with 16 bases between. Germline CDR1 is WNHNN and CDR2 is SYGVQD (reference sequence). The CDR3 is 15 amino acids. In DNA form, the CDR3 reads TGCGCCAGCAGTGAGCCCGGACAAAGCCCGAATGGCTACACCTTC. This encodes CASSEPGQSPNGYTF.